The 26 T cell receptor beta chains reported below all come from one sample, sequenced in a study of cytomegalovirus exposure and HLA in healthy donors. With 60 Vbeta and 13 Jbeta primers, the PCR was carried out. The protocol was immunoSEQ multiplex PCR, while the TCRdb copy is restricted to in-frame clones and leaves out a portion. The table shows around 140,000 clones, with around 90% occurring only once. Sequencing used PBMCs. These receptors originate from a woman between 35 and 50 years old in good health and CMV-seronegative.

This clone has a single count. The chain combines TRBV29-1 with TRBJ2-5; TRBD1 is a possible D gene (5 bases). The CDR3 contains 13 residues. The V gene's germline CDR1 is SQVTM and CDR2 ANQGSEA. V lost 4 bases to trimming and J lost 4 bases, with 13 bases between them. The CDR3 spells CSVVLGRRETQYF. The CDR3 DNA reads as TGCAGCGTTGTGTTGGGGCGGAGAGAGACCCAGTACTTC.

The chain is built from TRBV9 and TRBJ2-1; TRBD2 matches at 10 bases. Germline lookup yields CDR1 SGDLS and CDR2 YYNGEE. The V gene end was trimmed by 6 bases and the J gene end by 4 bases; junction bases not matched to a gene: 7. The CDR3 is 15 amino acids. The CDR3 DNA sequence: TGTGCCAGCAACGCTCAACTAGCGGGATACAATGAGCAGTTCTTC. It encodes CASNAQLAGYNEQFF. The variable domain in full, completed from reference TRBV9 and TRBJ2-1, reads DSGVTQTPKHLITATGQRVTLRCSPRSGDLSVYWYQQSLDQGLQFLIQYYNGEERAKGNILERFSAQQFPDLHSELNLSSLELGDSALYFCASNAQLAGYNEQFFGPGTRLTVL.

This chain uses TRBV27 with TRBJ2-1; 9 bases fit TRBD1. The CDR3 runs to 16 residues. The ends lost 6 bases at V and 3 bases at J; junction bases unmatched: 9. CDR1 MNHEY and CDR2 SMNVEV come from the germline V gene (reference sequence). The CDR3 region has the DNA TGTGCCAGCAGCAATCACAGGGGGCAGGGCTACAATGAGCAGTTCTTC. This encodes CASSNHRGQGYNEQFF.

The chain has TRBV7-8 and TRBJ2-5, with D maybe TRBD2 (6 bases). The DNA end is a closer match to TRBJ2-7, so the J assignment may be wrong. The germline V gene encodes CDR1 SGHVS and CDR2 FQNEAQ. CDR3 size: 15 residues. The CDR3 sequence: CASSPPLGGGYEQYF. CDR3 nucleotides: TGTGCCAGCAGCCCCCCCCTCGGGGGTGGCTACGAGCAGTACTTC.

The V call is TRBV7-6, the J call TRBJ1-1; D gene unclear. This CDR3 comprises 14 residues. V lost 5 bases and J lost 3, with 13 bases in between. Per the germline V gene, CDR1 is SGHVS and CDR2 is FNYEAQ. This CDR3 reads CASSPAPRDTEAFF. CDR3 coding DNA: TGTGCCAGCAGCCCGGCACCCCGGGACACTGAAGCTTTCTTT.

This clone was found a few times. Germline is not matched at one junction end, which may reflect a read error. The chain has TRBV7-9 and TRBJ2-7; TRBD2 might be the D (5 bases). This CDR3 has 16 residues. CDR1 is SEHNR, CDR2 FQNEAQ, per germline (reference sequence). The DNA of the CDR3 is TGTTCCAGCAGCTTAATGATGTATGGGAGCTCCTACGAGCAGTACTTC. Its translation: CSSSLMMYGSSYEQYF.

This clone was observed a few times. The rearrangement links TRBV19 to TRBJ2-3; 13 bases agree with TRBD2. CDR3 length equals 15 residues. Germline V CDR1 and CDR2: LNHDA, SQIVND (reference sequence). J was trimmed by 7 bases and V by 5 bases; bases with no gene match: 6. The CDR3 loop reads CASSELAGGGYTQYF. For the CDR3, the DNA is TGTGCCAGTAGTGAACTAGCGGGAGGGGGATATACGCAGTATTTT.

The V call is TRBV5-1, the J call TRBJ2-5; 8 positions agree with TRBD2. The V gene's germline CDR1 is SGHRS and CDR2 YFSETQ. The CDR3 runs to 16 residues. J was trimmed by 0 bases and V by 2 bases; bases with no gene match: 6. The CDR3 nucleotides are TGCGCCAGCAGCTTACCCCTAGCGGGTAACCAAGAGACCCAGTACTTC. Amino acid sequence: CASSLPLAGNQETQYF.

The rearrangement links TRBV5-6 to TRBJ2-7, with 7 bases matching TRBD1. The germline gives CDR1 SGHDT, CDR2 YYEEEE. The V gene end was trimmed by 4 bases and the J gene end by 0 bases; junction bases not matched to a gene: 4. The CDR3 contains 14 residues. CDR3 DNA: TGTGCCAGCAGCATCGGGACAGTCTCCTACGAGCAGTACTTC. Encoded protein: CASSIGTVSYEQYF.

J is TRBJ1-2 and V is TRBV29-1; maybe TRBD1 (6 bases). The CDR3 has 12 amino acids. Deletions cut 1 base from V and 8 bases from J, with 11 bases between. Germline assignment: CDR1 SQVTM and CDR2 ANQGSEA. The CDR3 spells CSVEGPGAGYTF. DNA of the CDR3: TGCAGCGTTGAAGGCCCAGGGGCCGGCTACACCTTC.

The chain has TRBV5-1 and TRBJ2-1; the D gene is possibly TRBD2 (6 bases). V was pared by 4 bases and J by 2 bases, with 16 bases between. This CDR3 has 16 residues. Germline V gene data show CDR1 as SGHRS and CDR2 as YFSETQ. The CDR3, as DNA: TGCGCCAGCAGCCCCCCTGCGGGAAACACCTACAATGAGCAGTTCTTC. It translates to CASSPPAGNTYNEQFF.

V and J are TRBV5-4 and TRBJ1-1, with D perhaps matching TRBD1 (6 bases). With 3 bases removed from V and 1 base from J, the gap between germline ends came to 10 bases. The CDR3 consists of 14 residues. CDR1 SGHNT and CDR2 YYREEE come from the germline V gene (reference sequence). The CDR3 sequence is CASSSDRKNTEAFF. CDR3 nucleotide sequence: TGTGCCAGCAGCTCGGACAGAAAGAACACTGAAGCTTTCTTT.

The CDR3 DNA sequence: TGTGCCTGGAGTGTAATAGGGAGGGGTTATGGCTACACCTTC. Its translation: CAWSVIGRGYGYTF. The chain is built from TRBV30 and TRBJ1-2; the D gene is possibly TRBD1 (5 bases). CDR1 is GTSNPN, CDR2 SVGIG, per germline (reference sequence). This CDR3 spans 14 amino acids. Trimming took off 0 bases at V and 5 bases at J, with 13 bases between the two ends.

This chain joins TRBV10-3 and TRBJ1-1, with D possibly matching TRBD1 (6 bases). With 0 bases removed from V and 1 base from J, the gap between germline ends came to 9 bases. This CDR3 spans 15 amino acids. Per the germline V gene, CDR1 is ENHRY and CDR2 is SYGVKD. The CDR3 region is CAISESSRGNTEAFF. The DNA for the CDR3 is TGTGCCATCAGTGAGTCATCCAGGGGGAACACTGAAGCTTTCTTT.

The rearrangement links TRBV19 to TRBJ1-2; unclear D gene. Trimming pared 7 bases from V and 0 bases from J, leaving 15 bases between. The CDR3 has 15 amino acids. Germline V gene lookup returns CDR1 LNHDA and CDR2 SQIVND (reference sequence). The CDR3 protein is CASKTGSLANYGYTF. CDR3 bases: TGTGCCAGTAAGACTGGGAGTCTTGCTAACTATGGCTACACCTTC.

The V call is TRBV18, the J call TRBJ2-4, with a tentative D call TRBD2 (6 bases). CDR1 is KGHSH, CDR2 LQKENI, per germline. Trimming took off 0 bases at V and 0 bases at J, with 6 bases between the two ends. This CDR3 is 15 amino acids long. CDR3 nucleotides: TGTGCCAGCTCACCACCCGGGGGAGCCAAAAACATTCAGTACTTC. As protein: CASSPPGGAKNIQYF. The full variable domain, its missing parts supplied by reference TRBV18 and TRBJ2-4, is NAGVMQNPRHLVRRRGQEARLRCSPMKGHSHVYWYRQLPEEGLKFMVYLQKENIIDESGMPKERFSAEFPKEGPSILRIQQVVRGDSAAYFCASSPPGGAKNIQYFGAGTRLSVL.

The CDR3 coding sequence is TGTGCCAGTTGCAGGGTGGGCACAGATACGCAGTATTTT. It yields the protein CASCRVGTDTQYF. This chain connects TRBV6-6 to TRBJ2-3, with D perhaps matching TRBD1 (5 bases). Looked up from germline, CDR1 is MNHNY and CDR2 is SVGAGI (reference sequence). Trimming shortened V by 9 bases and J by 1 base, and 11 bases separated the two germline ends. CDR3 length equals 13 residues.

The genes are TRBV5-1 and TRBJ2-3; D may be TRBD2 (5 bases). Germline V gene lookup returns CDR1 SGHRS and CDR2 YFSETQ. CDR3 size: 14 residues. V was clipped by 1 base and J by 1 base, with 7 bases between them. The CDR3 sequence: CASSLSGGTDTQYF. CDR3 sequence (DNA): TGCGCCAGCAGCTTGTCCGGGGGCACAGATACGCAGTATTTT.

The chain employs TRBV18 and TRBJ2-5; 7 bases are a match to TRBD1. The CDR3 has 15 amino acids. CDR1 KGHSH and CDR2 LQKENI come from the germline V gene. The J segment lost 11 bases and the V segment lost 1 base, leaving 13 bases of the junction unmatched. DNA for the CDR3: TGTGCCAGCTCACCACAAGAGGGGGCACCATTGGGGCAGTACTTC. Translating gives CASSPQEGAPLGQYF.

The rearrangement uses TRBV11-2 and TRBJ2-5; 9 bases are a match to TRBD2. The closer fit of TRBJ2-7 to the DNA end suggests the J call may be wrong. The germline CDR1 and CDR2 sequences are SGHAT and FQNNGV. This CDR3 is 16 amino acids long. The CDR3 DNA reads as TGTGCCAGCAGCTTAGTAGTCGCGGGAGGGAGGAACGAGCAGTACTTC. The encoded protein is CASSLVVAGGRNEQYF.

This clone was seen only a few times. The rearrangement joins TRBV6-5 to TRBJ2-7; 8 nucleotides line up with TRBD1. This CDR3 has 15 residues. CDR1 is MNHEY, CDR2 SVGAGI, per germline. Trimming took 2 bases from V and 6 from J; bases not matched to a gene: 9. CDR3 bases: TGTGCCAGCAGTTACCGGGGACAGGAAGGGCCCGAGCAGTACTTC. Protein sequence: CASSYRGQEGPEQYF.

The rearrangement links TRBV7-9 to TRBJ1-1, with D perhaps TRBD1 (6 bases). Trimming stripped 4 bases from V and 1 base from J, with 25 bases between. Germline lookup yields CDR1 SEHNR and CDR2 FQNEAQ (reference sequence). This CDR3 is 19 amino acids long. The CDR3 loop is CASSSPLRGLDRWNTEAFF. Here the CDR3 DNA reads TGTGCCAGCAGCTCCCCGCTCAGGGGTCTGGACAGATGGAACACTGAAGCTTTCTTT.

The chain employs TRBV5-1 and TRBJ2-1, with 10 positions matching TRBD2. The germline gives CDR1 SGHRS, CDR2 YFSETQ. The CDR3 sequence is 17 residues long. V lost 1 base, J lost 7 bases, and 11 bases stayed unmatched. CDR3 DNA sequence: TGCGCCAGCAGCTTGCCCCCACCCAGCGGGAGGGCGAATGAGCAGTTCTTC. This encodes CASSLPPPSGRANEQFF.

J is TRBJ1-6 and V is TRBV18, with D perhaps TRBD1 (5 bases). Trimming took 1 base from V and 7 from J, leaving 17 bases between them. The CDR3 extends over 17 amino acids. The V gene's germline CDR1 is KGHSH and CDR2 LQKENI. In DNA, the CDR3 is TGTGCCAGCTCACCACGGGACGGGGGTAGAAGAAATTCACCCCTCCACTTT. Its translation is CASSPRDGGRRNSPLHF.

The chain uses TRBV7-9 and TRBJ1-1; TRBD1 matches 7 bases. There are 13 residues in the CDR3. The germline gives CDR1 SEHNR, CDR2 FQNEAQ (reference sequence). J gave up 10 bases and V 3 bases, and 8 bases lay outside the gene matches. The CDR3 DNA is TGTGCCAGCAGCTTTGACAGGGTTTGGGGAGCTTTCTTT. It translates to CASSFDRVWGAFF.

Comment on this clone: One end of the junction varies from germline; a read error may be responsible. The chain recombines TRBV7-9 with TRBJ1-2; 9 bases are shared with TRBD1. The CDR3 covers 17 residues. Germline V lookup: CDR1 SEHNR, CDR2 FQNEAQ (reference sequence). The DNA of the CDR3 is TGTTCCAGCAGCACGACGGTGGACAGGGGAGGTAACTATGGCTACACCTTC. As protein: CSSSTTVDRGGNYGYTF.